A selection of T cell receptor beta chains follows, all from one sample in a study of blood T cell repertoires in COVID-19. Here immunoSEQ multiplex PCR was the method, and the copy in TCRdb shows in-frame clones only, minus some. Of over 200,000 clones in the sample, 70% to 90% were seen once. The material sequenced was PBMCs or T cells enriched from blood (not recorded which). The receptors were gathered from a man in his thirties or forties who had recovered from COVID-19. The CDR3 runs from the conserved cysteine through the conserved F or W. A row's size may be missing; if present it is once, few, many or a size class.

V gene: TRBV10-3
clone size: -
CDR3 protein: CAIQGFSTEAFF

V gene: TRBV28
clone size: -
CDR3 protein: CASRTGSVYTEAFF

V gene: TRBV4-1
clone size: -
CDR3 protein: CASSQLPGLGVKQYF

V gene: TRBV21-1
clone size: -
CDR3 protein: CASSKSRYEGKRTQYF

V gene: TRBV28
clone size: -
CDR3 protein: CASSWGDRGTEAFF

V gene: TRBV12-3/TRBV12-4
clone size: -
CDR3 protein: CASNQGLGEKLFF

V gene: TRBV12-5
clone size: -
CDR3 protein: CASGLATANTGELFF

V gene: TRBV18
clone size: -
CDR3 protein: CASSPWTGGDGNTIYF

V gene: TRBV30
clone size: -
CDR3 protein: CAWSGAARNTIYF

V gene: TRBV19
clone size: -
CDR3 protein: CASSIWAPNYGYTF

V gene: TRBV24-1
clone size: -
CDR3 protein: CATSATDRGHNQPQHF

V gene: TRBV18
clone size: -
CDR3 protein: CASSPPGLAGGTDTQYF

V gene: TRBV7-2
clone size: -
CDR3 protein: CASSTGQGHYGYTF

V gene: TRBV6-5
clone size: -
CDR3 protein: CASSYRGVAPLHF

V gene: TRBV3-1/TRBV3-2
clone size: -
CDR3 protein: CASSQVFSSGSSGELFF

V gene: TRBV7-9
clone size: -
CDR3 protein: CTGDRELNTIYF

V gene: TRBV19
clone size: -
CDR3 protein: CASSIFSEAFF

V gene: TRBV19
clone size: -
CDR3 protein: CASSIDEARSRYTF

V gene: TRBV27
clone size: few
CDR3 protein: CASSFGTGIYGYTF

V gene: TRBV6-5
clone size: -
CDR3 protein: CASSYSRLGSTGELFF

V gene: TRBV5-1
clone size: -
CDR3 protein: CASSLPGTGGLDNEQFF

V gene: TRBV3-1/TRBV3-2
clone size: -
CDR3 protein: CASSRGTSGLGGPDTQYF

V gene: TRBV30
clone size: -
CDR3 protein: CAWSGDYRQETQYF

V gene: TRBV5-5
clone size: -
CDR3 protein: CASSSPRLADPQFF

V gene: TRBV28
clone size: -
CDR3 protein: CASSAPAGQGRGGYTF

V gene: TRBV28
clone size: -
CDR3 protein: CASRDLGAGKSPLHF

V gene: TRBV3-1/TRBV3-2
clone size: -
CDR3 protein: CASNLAGGDNEQFF

V gene: TRBV13
clone size: -
CDR3 protein: CASSRTGIDGYTF